The 17 T cell receptor beta chains reported below all come from one sample, sequenced in a study of blood T cell repertoires in COVID-19 (TCRdb year 2020). The library was produced with the immunoSEQ multiplex PCR assay. Not all clones reach the TCRdb copy of this immuneACCESS table, which keeps in-frame sequences only. Checked studies attribute under half of the gap to unresolved V genes and leave the rest unexplained. This sample gives roughly 200,000 clones in total; 80% to 90% of them show up just once. Together, the top ten hold approximately 10% of the sample. Sequenced sample: peripheral blood. These receptors originate from a human donor with active or convalescent COVID-19. The donor label of this sample is uncertain.

The CDR3 sequence is CASSPPGTSGTDTQYF. Here the CDR3 DNA reads TGTGCCAGCTCACCACCCGGGACTAGCGGCACAGATACGCAGTATTTT. The chain has TRBV18 and TRBJ2-3; 10 nucleotides align to TRBD2. Germline V gene lookup returns CDR1 KGHSH and CDR2 LQKENI. With 0 bases clipped from V and 1 base from J, the junction kept 1 base outside the gene matches. The CDR3 contains 16 residues. Supplemented by reference TRBV18 and TRBJ2-3, the full variable domain reads NAGVMQNPRHLVRRRGQEARLRCSPMKGHSHVYWYRQLPEEGLKFMVYLQKENIIDESGMPKERFSAEFPKEGPSILRIQQVVRGDSAAYFCASSPPGTSGTDTQYFGPGTRLTVL.

The chain has TRBV2 and TRBJ1-6; tentative D call: TRBD1 (6 bases). Germline CDR1 is SNHLY and CDR2 is FYNNEI. The CDR3 spans 17 residues. Deletions cut 4 bases from V and 0 bases from J, with 13 bases between. The CDR3 nucleotides are TGTGCCAGCAGTGGAACAGGGTTTAGCTCCTATAATTCACCCCTCCACTTT. Residues: CASSGTGFSSYNSPLHF. The variable domain in full, with the rest retrieved from reference TRBV2 and TRBJ1-6, is EPEVTQTPSHQVTQMGQEVILRCVPISNHLYFYWYRQILGQKVEFLVSFYNNEISEKSEIFDDQFSVERPDGSNFTLKIRSTKLEDSAMYFCASSGTGFSSYNSPLHFGNGTRLTVT.

The chain is built from TRBV27 and TRBJ2-2, with 7 bases aligning to TRBD1. The CDR3 runs 14 residues. V was pared by 5 bases and J by 5 bases, with 5 bases of the junction left unmatched. Per the germline V gene, CDR1 is MNHEY and CDR2 is SMNVEV (reference sequence). CDR3 residues: CASSGRQGTGELFF. CDR3 DNA: TGTGCCAGCAGTGGTCGACAGGGAACCGGGGAGCTGTTTTTT.

Turning to this clone: Germline and junction disagree at one end, which may indicate a read error. The rearrangement joins TRBV7-9 to TRBJ1-1; weak D call: TRBD1 (5 bases). Germline V gene data show CDR1 as SEHNR and CDR2 as FQNEAQ (reference sequence). This CDR3 contains 15 residues. This chain's CDR3 is CASRKFGGLKTEAFF. CDR3 sequence (DNA): TGTGCCAGCAGGAAATTCGGGGGATTGAAAACTGAAGCTTTCTTT.

The chain carries TRBV6-5 and TRBJ2-1, with no clear D. Germline CDR1 reads MNHEY; CDR2 reads SVGAGI. This CDR3 has 12 amino acids. Trimming cost V 8 bases and J 5 bases, with 10 bases left between them. CDR3 sequence (DNA): TGTGCCAGCTTATTCCAGAACAATGAGCAGTTCTTC. It specifies CASLFQNNEQFF.

V gene TRBV7-3 combines with J gene TRBJ2-2, with no clear D. V was pared by 4 bases and J by 1 base, with 7 bases between. The CDR3 covers 14 residues. Germline loops: CDR1 SGHTA, CDR2 FQGTGA. CDR3 bases: TGTGCCAGCAGCTCCACGGGGAACACCGGGGAGCTGTTTTTT. This gives the protein CASSSTGNTGELFF.

This clone was counted a few times. The chain is built from TRBV5-6 and TRBJ1-2; D is unclear. The germline gives CDR1 SGHDT, CDR2 YYEEEE. The V gene lost 3 bases and the J gene lost 3 bases, with 9 bases spanning the gap. The CDR3 covers 13 residues. The CDR3 loop is CASSSWAHYGYTF. CDR3 nucleotide sequence: TGTGCCAGCAGCTCTTGGGCCCACTATGGCTACACCTTC.

This clone occurred once. This chain connects TRBV21-1 to TRBJ1-6; TRBD1 is taken as the D call from the table, unchecked against the DNA. TRBV21-1 is deemed a pseudogene. CDR3 length: 16 residues. CDR3 region: CASSNPRGTAVLPLHF. The CDR3 bases are TGTGCCAGCAGCAACCCGAGGGGGACGGCGGTGTTACCCCTCCACTTT.

The chain carries TRBV15 and TRBJ1-3, with D possibly being TRBD1 (5 bases). The germline CDR1 and CDR2 sequences are LNHNV and YYDKDF (reference sequence). V gave up 1 base and J gave up 3 bases, with 19 bases separating them. The CDR3 has 18 amino acids. In nucleotides, the CDR3 is TGTGCCACCAGCAGAGGACCTGGACGGGGGTATAGTGGAAACACCATATATTTT. Its protein is CATSRGPGRGYSGNTIYF. The full variable domain, in which reference TRBV15 and TRBJ1-3 provide the parts outside the CDR3, is DAMVIQNPRYQVTQFGKPVTLSCSQTLNHNVMYWYQQKSSQAPKLLFHYYDKDFNNEADTPDNFQSRRPNTSFCFLDIRSPGLGDTAMYLCATSRGPGRGYSGNTIYFGEGSWLTVV.

Written as DNA, the CDR3 is TGTGCCAGCAGTTACCGGCGGACAACTAACTATGGCTACACCTTC. Translation gives CASSYRRTTNYGYTF. The rearrangement uses TRBV6-5 and TRBJ1-2; D possibly corresponds to TRBD1 (5 bases). V was pared by 2 bases and J by 0 bases, with 10 bases between. The CDR3 is 15 amino acids. Germline loops: CDR1 MNHEY, CDR2 SVGAGI.

This clone was seen only once. CDR3 sequence: CASGSPDRGRAETQYF. CDR3 nucleotides: TGTGCTAGTGGTTCCCCGGACAGGGGGCGTGCAGAGACCCAGTACTTC. The rearrangement links TRBV12-5 to TRBJ2-5, with 11 bases aligning to TRBD1. V shed 4 bases and J 4 bases; nucleotides not matched to a gene: 8. Per the germline V gene, CDR1 is LGHNT and CDR2 is FRNRAP. This CDR3 has 16 amino acids. The entire variable domain, with the rest obtained from reference TRBV12-5 and TRBJ2-5, is as follows: DARVTQTPRHKVTEMGQEVTMRCQPILGHNTVFWYRQTMMQGLELLAYFRNRAPLDDSGMPKDRFSAEMPDATLATLKIQPSEPRDSAVYFCASGSPDRGRAETQYFGPGTRLLVL.

The chain couples TRBV21-1 to TRBJ1-5; whether TRBD1, the table's D call, matches the DNA was not checked. TRBV21-1 counts as a pseudogene. The CDR3 runs to 15 residues. The CDR3 sequence: CASSKGTVSNQPQHF. The CDR3 DNA sequence: TGTGCCAGCAGCAAAGGGACAGTTAGCAATCAGCCCCAGCATTTT.

The chain recombines TRBV11-3 with TRBJ1-1; tentative D call: TRBD1 (5 bases). Per the germline V gene, CDR1 is SGHNT and CDR2 is YENEEA. V was clipped by 3 bases and J by 8 bases, with 10 bases between them. The length of the CDR3 is 12 residues. Here the CDR3 reads CASSLHGGEAFF. CDR3 sequence (DNA): TGTGCCAGCAGCTTGCATGGGGGGGAAGCTTTCTTT.

The chain recombines TRBV10-2 with TRBJ2-1, with TRBD2 matching 7 bases. Trimming cost V 3 bases and J 8 bases; bases outside gene matches: 10. The CDR3 is 15 amino acids. Germline V gene sequence: CDR1 WSHSY, CDR2 SAAADI. In DNA, the CDR3 is TGCGCCAGCAGTGATCTTAGCGGGCCCCTCTATGAGCAGTTCTTC. Translated, it gives CASSDLSGPLYEQFF.

In its sample, this clone was seen once. V usage is TRBV30 and J usage is TRBJ1-2; TRBD1 aligns across 9 bases. In germline, CDR1 is GTSNPN, CDR2 SVGIG (reference sequence). The CDR3 contains 15 residues. Trimming cost V 0 bases and J 7 bases; bases outside gene matches: 9. The CDR3 reads CAWSVLLGQGGGYTF. In nucleotides, the CDR3 is TGTGCCTGGAGTGTACTTCTGGGACAGGGAGGTGGCTACACCTTC.

J is TRBJ2-6 and V is TRBV2; D unclear. Trimming pared 6 bases from V and 0 bases from J, leaving 6 bases between. CDR1 and CDR2 (germline): SNHLY, FYNNEI. This CDR3 contains 14 residues. This CDR3 reads CASSSVSGANVLTF. For the CDR3, the DNA is TGTGCCAGCAGCAGCGTCTCTGGGGCCAACGTCCTGACTTTC.

This chain connects TRBV2 to TRBJ2-3; TRBD1 might be the D (5 bases). Germline CDR1 SNHLY, CDR2 FYNNEI. This CDR3 spans 11 amino acids. V lost 7 bases and J 6 bases, leaving 8 bases between the germline ends. The DNA for the CDR3 is TGTGCCAGCAAAAGGGGTGATACGCAGTATTTT. It translates to CASKRGDTQYF.